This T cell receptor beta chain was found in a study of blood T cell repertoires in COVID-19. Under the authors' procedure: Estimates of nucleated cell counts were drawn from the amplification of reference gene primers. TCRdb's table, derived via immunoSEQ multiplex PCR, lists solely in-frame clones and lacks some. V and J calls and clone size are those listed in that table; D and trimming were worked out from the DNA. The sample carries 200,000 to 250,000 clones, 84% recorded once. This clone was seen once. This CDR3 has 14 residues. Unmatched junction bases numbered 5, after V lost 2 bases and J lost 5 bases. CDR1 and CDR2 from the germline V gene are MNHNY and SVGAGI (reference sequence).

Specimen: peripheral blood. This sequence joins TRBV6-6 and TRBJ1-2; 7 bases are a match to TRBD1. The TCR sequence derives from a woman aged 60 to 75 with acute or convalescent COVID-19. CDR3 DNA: TGTGCCAGCAGTTACGGACAGGCCACTTATGGCTACACCTTC. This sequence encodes CASSYGQATYGYTF.